This TCR beta chain was sequenced during a study of human T cells and chemical hapten exposure. Study summary: DPC 0.01% went on the upper back by patch test, with reading at 6 days. The variation in per-sample TCR yields arose mainly from small differences in pooled library volumes. Study-level findings and limits: The number of TCRs above 1 in 1000 frequency did not change after DPC sensitization.

The time point here: pre-sensitization, week 0. Specified treatment: therapeutic diphenylcyclopropenone sensitization with weekly scalp DPC. Every patch test was put on after a blood sample was taken. TCRdb processed the RACE reads anew with MiXCR; each CDR3 protein has one entry. The sample has around 120,000 distinct CDR3 sequences, roughly 13% seen once. The CDR3 totals 16 residues. With 0 bases removed from V and 7 bases from J, the gap between germline ends came to 18 bases. Germline V gene lookup returns CDR1 GTSNPN and CDR2 SVGIG (reference sequence). Of note for this clonotype: Its antigen is as yet unknown.

The sample was whole blood, taken in connection with sensitization to the hapten diphenylcyclopropenone (DPC). The TCR was taken from a young woman with alopecia areata. Some clones in this sample may be carry-over from other donors' samples. The rearrangement links TRBV30 to TRBJ1-4; tentative D call: TRBD1 (5 bases). This chain's CDR3 is CAWSVRRDQLGEKLFF. CDR3 DNA sequence: TGTGCCTGGAGTGTACGGCGGGACCAATTGGGTGAAAAACTGTTTTTT. Full variable domain (missing parts from reference TRBV30 and TRBJ1-4): SQTIHQWPATLVQPVGSPLSLECTVEGTSNPNLYWYRQAAGRGLQLLFYSVGIGQISSEVPQNLSASRPQDRQFILSSKKLLLSDSGFYLCAWSVRRDQLGEKLFFGSGTQLSVL.